Listed here are 30 T cell receptor beta chains from one sample, sequenced in a study of control samples from healthy donors and cancer patients. TCRdb keeps only in-frame clones here, not all; method: immunoSEQ multiplex PCR. The sample lists about 140,000 clones, approximately 94% occurring once. Sequencing was carried out using blood. These receptors came from a middle-aged man in good health.

This sequence joins TRBV2 and TRBJ2-1; D possibly corresponds to TRBD2 (6 bases). The CDR3 loop spans 13 amino acids. V gave up 1 base and J gave up 12 bases, with 13 bases separating them. Germline CDR1 SNHLY, CDR2 FYNNEI. CDR3 in amino acids: CASSEGQGGTQFF. The CDR3 region has the DNA TGTGCCAGCAGTGAAGGCCAGGGCGGGACGCAGTTCTTC. Full variable domain (rest looked up from reference TRBV2 and TRBJ2-1): EPEVTQTPSHQVTQMGQEVILRCVPISNHLYFYWYRQILGQKVEFLVSFYNNEISEKSEIFDDQFSVERPDGSNFTLKIRSTKLEDSAMYFCASSEGQGGTQFFGPGTRLTVL.

This chain links TRBV6-1 with TRBJ1-6, with D possibly being TRBD1 (5 bases). The CDR3 extends over 16 amino acids. V lost 1 base, J lost 0 bases, and 7 bases lay in between. Germline V gives CDR1 MNHNS, CDR2 SASEGT. CDR3 in amino acids: CASSEEGTSYNSPLHF. CDR3 sequence (DNA): TGTGCCAGCAGTGAAGAAGGGACCTCCTATAATTCACCCCTCCACTTT.

This chain connects TRBV9 to TRBJ1-1; D is unclear. This CDR3 has 14 residues. CDR1 is SGDLS, CDR2 YYNGEE, per germline. Trimming pared 0 bases from V and 3 bases from J, leaving 9 bases between. The CDR3 sequence is CASSVVLTYTEAFF. The CDR3 region has the DNA TGTGCCAGCAGCGTAGTTCTCACCTACACTGAAGCTTTCTTT.

This clone was counted a few times. The chain carries TRBV5-1 and TRBJ1-1, with D possibly TRBD1 on 5 matching bases. V lost 2 bases to trimming and J lost 4 bases, with 15 bases between them. The CDR3 has 15 amino acids. The V gene's germline CDR1 is SGHRS and CDR2 YFSETQ. The CDR3 DNA reads as TGCGCCAGCAGCTTTGTCCAGGGAGGAGGCACTGAAGCTTTCTTT. Encoded protein: CASSFVQGGGTEAFF.

This chain links TRBV5-1 with TRBJ1-6, with D possibly TRBD1 on 5 matching bases. The CDR3 runs to 14 residues. Trimming left V 0 bases short and J 7 bases short, with 8 bases between. Germline V gene sequence: CDR1 SGHRS, CDR2 YFSETQ. DNA of the CDR3: TGCGCCAGCAGCTTGGGACGGGGGAATTCACCCCTCCACTTT. It translates to CASSLGRGNSPLHF.

V and J are TRBV6-5 and TRBJ1-4, with TRBD1 identical over 10 bases. Germline lookup yields CDR1 MNHEY and CDR2 SVGAGI. With 2 bases clipped from V and 8 bases from J, the junction kept 5 bases outside the gene matches. This CDR3 has 15 residues. The CDR3 sequence is CASSYRDRGREKLFF. The CDR3 DNA sequence: TGTGCCAGCAGTTACCGGGACAGGGGTAGGGAAAAACTGTTTTTT.

The chain joins TRBV7-9 to TRBJ1-5, with D unclear. CDR3 length: 15 amino acids. The germline V and J ends were trimmed by 5 bases and 2 bases, with 13 bases remaining between them. Germline-derived CDR1 and CDR2 are SEHNR and FQNEAQ (reference sequence). In DNA form, the CDR3 reads TGTGCCAGCAGCCCGGACCTTGGTGGCAATCAGCCCCAGCATTTT. The encoded protein is CASSPDLGGNQPQHF.

The gene calls are TRBV7-6 and TRBJ2-5; 11 bases line up with TRBD2. J was trimmed by 4 bases and V by 1 base; bases with no gene match: 8. CDR1 SGHVS and CDR2 FNYEAQ come from the germline V gene. This CDR3 has 17 amino acids. CDR3 in amino acids: CASSLVTSGSQAETQYF. DNA of the CDR3: TGTGCCAGCAGCTTAGTCACTAGCGGGAGTCAGGCAGAGACCCAGTACTTC. Using reference TRBV7-6 and TRBJ2-5 for the parts outside the CDR3, the full variable domain is GAGVSQSPRYKVTKRGQDVALRCDPISGHVSLYWYRQALGQGPEFLTYFNYEAQQDKSGLPNDRFSAERPEGSISTLTIQRTEQRDSAMYRCASSLVTSGSQAETQYFGPGTRLLVL.

This clone was counted once. The CDR3 nucleotides are TGTGCCAGCACCCATAGCAATCAGCCCCAGCATTTT. It is translated as CASTHSNQPQHF. This rearrangement joins TRBV7-9 to TRBJ1-5; D gene ambiguous. CDR3 length equals 12 residues. Germline CDR1 is SEHNR and CDR2 is FQNEAQ (reference sequence). Deletions cut 7 bases from V and 0 bases from J, with 4 bases between.

The V gene is TRBV19, the J gene TRBJ1-5; D call uncertain. CDR3 size: 13 residues. Germline V gives CDR1 LNHDA, CDR2 SQIVND (reference sequence). V lost 3 bases, J lost 6 bases, and 9 bases lay in between. The DNA for the CDR3 is TGTGCCAGTAGTATGGTCGGTCTTCAGCCCCAGCATTTT. Protein: CASSMVGLQPQHF. The full variable domain, with the rest looked up from reference TRBV19 and TRBJ1-5, is DGGITQSPKYLFRKEGQNVTLSCEQNLNHDAMYWYRQDPGQGLRLIYYSQIVNDFQKGDIAEGYSVSREKKESFPLTVTSAQKNPTAFYLCASSMVGLQPQHFGDGTRLSIL.

The V gene is TRBV2, the J gene TRBJ2-2, with D possibly being TRBD1 (5 bases). From germline, CDR1 is SNHLY and CDR2 FYNNEI. V shed 2 bases and J shed 3 bases, with 10 bases lying between them. The CDR3 spans 15 residues. The CDR3 is CASSEIDSYTGELFF. In DNA, the CDR3 is TGTGCCAGCAGTGAAATCGACAGTTACACCGGGGAGCTGTTTTTT. Using reference TRBV2 and TRBJ2-2 for the parts outside the CDR3, the full variable domain is EPEVTQTPSHQVTQMGQEVILRCVPISNHLYFYWYRQILGQKVEFLVSFYNNEISEKSEIFDDQFSVERPDGSNFTLKIRSTKLEDSAMYFCASSEIDSYTGELFFGEGSRLTVL.

The CDR3 region is CASNSPGGENIQYF. The CDR3, as DNA: TGTGCCAGCAACTCTCCAGGGGGCGAGAACATTCAGTACTTC. The J gene is TRBJ2-4, the V gene TRBV28; 8 nucleotides match TRBD1. The CDR3 consists of 14 residues. The germline CDR1 and CDR2 sequences are MDHEN and SYDVKM. The junction had 9 bases not matched to a gene; V was cut back by 7 bases and J by 7 bases.

The chain has TRBV11-2 and TRBJ1-2; tentative D call: TRBD1 (5 bases). Trimming removed 3 bases from V and 4 bases from J, with 12 bases in between. CDR3 length equals 14 residues. The germline V gene has CDR1 SGHAT and CDR2 FQNNGV. CDR3 region: CASSFGGNSYGYTF. CDR3 bases: TGTGCCAGCAGCTTTGGGGGGAACTCCTATGGCTACACCTTC. The full variable domain, completed using reference TRBV11-2 and TRBJ1-2, is EAGVAQSPRYKIIEKRQSVAFWCNPISGHATLYWYQQILGQGPKLLIQFQNNGVVDDSQLPKDRFSAERLKGVDSTLKIQPAKLEDSAVYLCASSFGGNSYGYTFGSGTRLTVV.

The V gene is TRBV27, the J gene TRBJ2-7; D not resolved. CDR1 is MNHEY, CDR2 SMNVEV, per germline (reference sequence). This CDR3 comprises 14 residues. The V gene lost 6 bases and the J gene lost 3 bases, with 15 bases spanning the gap. The CDR3 nucleotides are TGTGCCAGCAGCACTGAGGTCAGTTTCTACGAGCAGTACTTC. Translation: CASSTEVSFYEQYF.

The chain couples TRBV3-1 (or the pseudogene TRBV3-2) to TRBJ1-2; no reliable D call. Per the germline V gene, CDR1 is LGHDT and CDR2 is YNNKEL (reference sequence). CDR3 length: 12 residues. The V end was cut by 1 base, the J end by 2 bases, with 2 bases between. CDR3 bases: TGTGCCAGCAGCCAAGTCAACTATGGCTACACCTTC. This sequence encodes CASSQVNYGYTF.

The chain combines TRBV7-9 with TRBJ1-2; TRBD1 is a possible D gene (5 bases). The length of the CDR3 is 12 residues. V shed 5 bases and J shed 6 bases, with 10 bases lying between them. Germline CDR1 SEHNR, CDR2 FQNEAQ (reference sequence). The CDR3 nucleotides read TGTGCCAGCAGCCTACGGGACCATGGCTACACCTTC. Amino acids: CASSLRDHGYTF.

V and J are TRBV6-6 and TRBJ2-7, with D unclear. The CDR3 loop spans 14 amino acids. CDR1 is MNHNY and CDR2 is SVGAGI in the germline V gene (reference sequence). V lost 2 bases and J lost 2, with 10 bases in between. The DNA for the CDR3 is TGTGCCAGCAGTTACGGGCATGGACCCTACGAGCAGTACTTC. Protein sequence: CASSYGHGPYEQYF.

The gene calls are TRBV5-1 and TRBJ2-1, with 8 bases lining up with TRBD2. The V segment lost 0 bases and the J segment 4 bases; nucleotides outside the gene matches: 9. The germline V gene encodes CDR1 SGHRS and CDR2 YFSETQ. The CDR3 totals 17 residues. DNA of the CDR3: TGCGCCAGCAGCTTGGCCCCACTAGCGGAGCCTTACAATGAGCAGTTCTTC. Amino acids: CASSLAPLAEPYNEQFF. Full variable domain (remainder filled in from reference TRBV5-1 and TRBJ2-1): KAGVTQTPRYLIKTRGQQVTLSCSPISGHRSVSWYQQTPGQGLQFLFEYFSETQRNKGNFPGRFSGRQFSNSRSEMNVSTLELGDSALYLCASSLAPLAEPYNEQFFGPGTRLTVL.

This clone appeared once. The chain carries TRBV28 and TRBJ2-5; TRBD1 might be the D (5 bases). Looked up from germline, CDR1 is MDHEN and CDR2 is SYDVKM. There are 14 residues in the CDR3. V was trimmed by 4 bases and J by 5 bases, leaving 14 bases between them. The CDR3: CASSSTVFGETQYF. In DNA, the CDR3 is TGTGCCAGCAGTTCGACAGTGTTTGGGGAGACCCAGTACTTC.

The chain has TRBV19 and TRBJ1-1; D not resolved. V gave up 10 bases and J gave up 8 bases, with 14 bases separating them. The CDR3 is 11 amino acids. The V gene's germline CDR1 is LNHDA and CDR2 SQIVND (reference sequence). The CDR3 is CATGKPCEAFF. The DNA for the CDR3 is TGTGCCACCGGGAAGCCCTGCGAAGCTTTCTTT.

The chain joins TRBV6-1 to TRBJ2-2, with 11 bases that match TRBD2. This CDR3 is 19 amino acids long. Germline loops: CDR1 MNHNS, CDR2 SASEGT. Trimming removed 4 bases from V and 0 bases from J; junction bases left unmatched: 10. CDR3 nucleotide sequence: TGTGCCAGCAGTGGGGGACTAGCGGCAAGGGGTTCGAACACCGGGGAGCTGTTTTTT. Protein sequence: CASSGGLAARGSNTGELFF.

The CDR3 bases are TGTGCCAGCAGACCCGACAGCGACTATAGCAATCAGCCCCAGCATTTT. Translating gives CASRPDSDYSNQPQHF. This sequence joins TRBV28 and TRBJ1-5; possible D gene TRBD1, 5 bases. This CDR3 region has 16 residues. The germline V gene has CDR1 MDHEN and CDR2 SYDVKM. Trimming removed 6 bases at V and 0 bases at J, with 15 bases between.

The V call is TRBV4-2, the J call TRBJ1-1; D is uncertain. The CDR3 consists of 13 residues. Germline V gives CDR1 LGHNA, CDR2 YNFKEQ. Trimming removed 4 bases at V and 1 base at J, with 7 bases between. The CDR3 bases are TGTGCCAGCAGCCCCCGGGAGAACACTGAAGCTTTCTTT. It codes for CASSPRENTEAFF.

The CDR3 loop reads CASSLGRQETQYF. The CDR3 DNA follows: TGCGCCAGCAGCTTGGGACGGCAAGAGACCCAGTACTTC. The genes are TRBV5-1 and TRBJ2-5; D not certain. Germline values: CDR1 SGHRS, CDR2 YFSETQ. Trimming stripped 0 bases from V and 2 bases from J, with 5 bases between. The CDR3 length is 13 residues.

J is TRBJ1-2 and V is TRBV6-1; a weak D match, TRBD1 (5 bases). The CDR3 loop spans 13 amino acids. Per the germline V gene, CDR1 is MNHNS and CDR2 is SASEGT. Trimming took off 0 bases at V and 7 bases at J, with 9 bases between the two ends. In DNA, the CDR3 is TGTGCCAGCAGTGAAGCCAGGGCTGTTGGCTACACCTTC. Amino acid sequence: CASSEARAVGYTF.

The table lists this clone with a count of one. This chain uses TRBV3-1 (or the pseudogene TRBV3-2) with TRBJ1-1; D ambiguous. The CDR3 covers 14 residues. Trimming left V 4 bases short and J 0 bases short, with 9 bases between. The V gene's germline CDR1 is LGHDT and CDR2 YNNKEL (reference sequence). The CDR3 spells CASSPATVNTEAFF. In nucleotides, the CDR3 is TGTGCCAGCAGCCCGGCCACCGTGAACACTGAAGCTTTCTTT.

The chain links TRBV5-1 to TRBJ1-1, with D uncertain. Trimming cost V 6 bases and J 2 bases, with 8 bases left between them. From germline, CDR1 is SGHRS and CDR2 YFSETQ. This CDR3 has 12 amino acids. This CDR3 reads CASKWGNTEAFF. CDR3 DNA sequence: TGCGCCAGCAAGTGGGGAAACACTGAAGCTTTCTTT.

The rearrangement joins TRBV15 to TRBJ1-5; possibly TRBD1 for D (6 bases). The V gene's germline CDR1 is LNHNV and CDR2 YYDKDF (reference sequence). Trimming took 0 bases from V and 4 from J, leaving 16 bases between them. CDR3 length equals 17 residues. The DNA for the CDR3 is TGTGCCACCAGCAGAGATCAGACAGGTCGAAGTAATCAGCCCCAGCATTTT. Translating it yields CATSRDQTGRSNQPQHF.

The J gene is TRBJ2-1, the V gene TRBV24-1, with D hard to call. Germline V gene data show CDR1 as KGHDR and CDR2 as SFDVKD. The CDR3 runs 16 residues. The germline V and J ends were trimmed by 1 base and 0 bases, with 9 bases remaining between them. CDR3 DNA: TGTGCCACCAGTGATTTCAAGGAGAGCTCCTACAATGAGCAGTTCTTC. Translation gives CATSDFKESSYNEQFF.

V is TRBV9 and J is TRBJ2-7; unclear D gene. With 3 bases removed from V and 2 bases from J, the gap between germline ends came to 9 bases. The germline gives CDR1 SGDLS, CDR2 YYNGEE. The CDR3 spans 13 residues. This CDR3 is CASSGDGPYEQYF. CDR3 coding DNA: TGTGCCAGCAGCGGAGACGGACCCTACGAGCAGTACTTC. Full variable domain (remainder filled in from reference TRBV9 and TRBJ2-7): DSGVTQTPKHLITATGQRVTLRCSPRSGDLSVYWYQQSLDQGLQFLIQYYNGEERAKGNILERFSAQQFPDLHSELNLSSLELGDSALYFCASSGDGPYEQYFGPGTRLTVT.